These T cell receptor beta chains were read from a single sample in a study of blood T cell repertoires in COVID-19. Some clones are missing from TCRdb's copy, which holds only in-frame ones; the method was immunoSEQ multiplex PCR. The sample lists 140,000 or so clones, about 87% seen once, with over 8.5% in the top ten. Sequenced: peripheral blood. All receptors derive from a woman in her fifties or sixties with active or convalescent COVID-19. Each CDR3 is given with its conserved first and last residue. Each record gives: J gene, clone size, V gene, D gene, CDR3 DNA, CDR3 protein. The D gene is left open where the match is weak. Not all rows give a size; the values are once, few, many and, for expanded clones, a class.

>TRBJ1-2|-|TRBV12-3/TRBV12-4|-
TGTGCCAGCAGTATCGGGACAACCTATGGCTACACCTTC
CASSIGTTYGYTF
>TRBJ2-7|-|TRBV6-5|-
TGTGCCAGCCGGGACTTTCCTTCCTACGAGCAGTACTTC
CASRDFPSYEQYF
>TRBJ1-1|-|TRBV27|TRBD1
TGTGCCAGCAGTCCGGACAGGGCCATAGTGAACACTGAAGCTTTCTTT
CASSPDRAIVNTEAFF
>TRBJ2-4|-|TRBV19|-
TGTGCCAGTAGTATAGCCGGGGTCAGAAACATTCAGTACTTC
CASSIAGVRNIQYF
>TRBJ2-3|-|TRBV24-1|-
TGTGCCACCAGTGCGGGCGGGGCCACAGATACGCAGTATTTT
CATSAGGATDTQYF
>TRBJ1-1|-|TRBV30|-
TGTGCCTGGAATCCAGGGGCGGTCGCTGAAGCTTTCTTT
CAWNPGAVAEAFF
>TRBJ2-5|-|TRBV7-8|TRBD2
TGTGCCAGCAGCTTAGGTTCCCTAGCGGGGGGGGTTGGCGAGACCCAGTACTTC
CASSLGSLAGGVGETQYF
>TRBJ1-6|-|TRBV28|-
TGTGCCAGCAGTTTGGAGCAGTCCAATTCACCCCTCCACTTT
CASSLEQSNSPLHF
>TRBJ1-1|-|TRBV18|-
TGTGCCAGCTCACCCAACAGGTTTTTGAACACTGAAGCTTTCTTT
CASSPNRFLNTEAFF
>TRBJ1-4|-|TRBV7-2|-
TGTGCCAGCAGCTTAGCGCCCGGGGGTTTAGATGAAAAACTGTTTTTT
CASSLAPGGLDEKLFF
>TRBJ2-3|-|TRBV12-5|TRBD2
TGTGCTAGTGGTCAAAGAAGCAGGGACTATTATTACGATACGCAGTATTTT
CASGQRSRDYYYDTQYF
>TRBJ2-2|few|TRBV5-1|TRBD1
TGCGCCAGCCGACAGGGGAGCACCGGGGAGCTGTTTTTT
CASRQGSTGELFF
>TRBJ2-1|-|TRBV7-9|TRBD2
TGTGCCAGCAGCCCGACCTCAGCGGGGGCCTACAATGAGCAGTTCTTC
CASSPTSAGAYNEQFF
>TRBJ2-5|-|TRBV15|-
TGTGCCACCAGCAGCCGAAAACAACGGGGGTGGGAGACCCAGTACTTC
CATSSRKQRGWETQYF
>TRBJ2-1|-|TRBV24-1|TRBD2
TGTGCCACCAGTGATGACGCTGATCGCGGGGGGCCTTACAATGAGCAGTTCTTC
CATSDDADRGGPYNEQFF
>TRBJ1-6|-|TRBV25-1|-
TGTGCCAGCAGTGATGGGGGACTTGCAAATTCACCCCTCCACTTT
CASSDGGLANSPLHF
>TRBJ2-1|-|TRBV7-6|TRBD2
TGTGCCAGCAGCTTAGGACTAGCGGATACCAATGAGCAGTTCTTC
CASSLGLADTNEQFF
>TRBJ2-2|once|TRBV7-9|-
TGTGCCAGCAGCGCGGGGCCGCATAGCGGCACCGGGGAGCTGTTTTTT
CASSAGPHSGTGELFF
>TRBJ1-6|-|TRBV7-2|-
TGTGCCAGCAGTAGTAAAACAGGGAACAGCTCACCCCTCCACTTT
CASSSKTGNSSPLHF
>TRBJ1-1|once|TRBV29-1|TRBD1
TGCAGCGTTGGAGGACAGGGGGGGTACACTGAAGCTTTCTTT
CSVGGQGGYTEAFF
>TRBJ2-5|-|TRBV7-2|TRBD2
TGTGCCAGCAGCTTAGTTGGGGCGGGGGGGGAGACCCAGTACTTC
CASSLVGAGGETQYF
>TRBJ2-1|-|TRBV7-2|-
TGTGCCAGCAGCGAACGCCGGGGCTCCTACAATGAGCAGTTCTTC
CASSERRGSYNEQFF
>TRBJ1-5|-|TRBV13|TRBD1
TGTGCCAGCAGCTTCGGACAGGGGGGAAAGCCCCAGCATTTT
CASSFGQGGKPQHF
>TRBJ1-2|-|TRBV7-9|TRBD1
TGTGCCAGCAGCTTGGGAGCCATAGACAGGGTCTATGGCTACACCTTC
CASSLGAIDRVYGYTF
>TRBJ1-3|-|TRBV19|TRBD1
TGTGCCGGACGGGACAGGGAGGGAAACACCATATATTTT
CAGRDREGNTIYF
>TRBJ1-1|-|TRBV15|-
TGTGCCACCAGCAGAGCTAGGAGAACCGGGGATGAAGCTTTCTTT
CATSRARRTGDEAFF
>TRBJ2-7|-|TRBV2|-
TGTGCCAGCATGGGGGGACTCGGTTCTTATCGTTCCGAGCAGTACTTC
CASMGGLGSYRSEQYF